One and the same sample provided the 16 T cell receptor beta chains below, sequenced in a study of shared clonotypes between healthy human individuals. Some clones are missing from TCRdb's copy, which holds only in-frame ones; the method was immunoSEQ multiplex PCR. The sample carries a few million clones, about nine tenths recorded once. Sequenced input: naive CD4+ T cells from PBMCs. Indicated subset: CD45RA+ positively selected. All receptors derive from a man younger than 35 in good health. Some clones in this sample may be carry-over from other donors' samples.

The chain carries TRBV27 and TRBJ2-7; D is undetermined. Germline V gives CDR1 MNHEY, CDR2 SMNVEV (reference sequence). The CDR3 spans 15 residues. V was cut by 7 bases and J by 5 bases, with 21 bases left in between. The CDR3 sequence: CASKMIALGRHEQYF. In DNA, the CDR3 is TGTGCCAGCAAAATGATTGCTCTAGGTCGCCACGAGCAGTACTTC.

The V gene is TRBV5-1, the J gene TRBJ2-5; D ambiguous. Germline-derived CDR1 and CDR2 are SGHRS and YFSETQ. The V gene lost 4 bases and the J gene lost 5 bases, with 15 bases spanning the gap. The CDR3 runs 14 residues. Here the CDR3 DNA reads TGCGCCAGCAGCAGAAACAGCGACACGGAGACCCAGTACTTC. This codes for CASSRNSDTETQYF.

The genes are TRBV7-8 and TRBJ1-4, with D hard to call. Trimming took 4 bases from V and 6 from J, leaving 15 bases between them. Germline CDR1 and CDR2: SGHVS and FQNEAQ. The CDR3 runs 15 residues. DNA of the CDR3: TGTGCCAGCAGCTCGGACGCCCATCGCCATGAAAAACTGTTTTTT. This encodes CASSSDAHRHEKLFF.

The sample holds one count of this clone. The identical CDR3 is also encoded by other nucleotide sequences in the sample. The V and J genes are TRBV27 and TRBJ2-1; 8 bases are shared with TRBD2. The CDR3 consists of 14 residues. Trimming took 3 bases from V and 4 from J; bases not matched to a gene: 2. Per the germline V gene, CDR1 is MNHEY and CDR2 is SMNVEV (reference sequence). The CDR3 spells CASSFLAGYNEQFF. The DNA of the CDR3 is TGTGCCAGCAGTTTCCTAGCGGGTTACAATGAGCAGTTCTTC.

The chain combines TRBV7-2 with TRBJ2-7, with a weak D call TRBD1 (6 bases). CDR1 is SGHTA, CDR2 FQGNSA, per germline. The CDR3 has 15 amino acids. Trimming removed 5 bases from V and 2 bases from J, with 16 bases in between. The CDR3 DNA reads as TGTGCCAGCAGCCCTCCTCAGGACAGAGCCTACGAGCAGTACTTC. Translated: CASSPPQDRAYEQYF.

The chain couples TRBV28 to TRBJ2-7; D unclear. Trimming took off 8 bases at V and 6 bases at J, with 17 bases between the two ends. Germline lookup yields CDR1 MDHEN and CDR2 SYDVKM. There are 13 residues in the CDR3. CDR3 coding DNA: TGTGCCAGCGGCCAGCTCCGGTACCGCGAGCAGTACTTC. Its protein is CASGQLRYREQYF.

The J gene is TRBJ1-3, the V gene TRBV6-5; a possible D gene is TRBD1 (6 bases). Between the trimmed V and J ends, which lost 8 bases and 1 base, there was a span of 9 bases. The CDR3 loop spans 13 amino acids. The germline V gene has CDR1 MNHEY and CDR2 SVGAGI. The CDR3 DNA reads TGTGCCAGCGCGACAGGTTCTGGAAACACCATATATTTT. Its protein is CASATGSGNTIYF.

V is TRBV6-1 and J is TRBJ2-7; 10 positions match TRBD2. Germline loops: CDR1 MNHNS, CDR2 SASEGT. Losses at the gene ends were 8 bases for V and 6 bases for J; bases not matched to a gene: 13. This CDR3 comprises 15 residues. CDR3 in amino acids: CASGGIAGGRGEQYF. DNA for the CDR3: TGTGCCAGCGGGGGGATAGCGGGAGGCAGAGGCGAGCAGTACTTC.

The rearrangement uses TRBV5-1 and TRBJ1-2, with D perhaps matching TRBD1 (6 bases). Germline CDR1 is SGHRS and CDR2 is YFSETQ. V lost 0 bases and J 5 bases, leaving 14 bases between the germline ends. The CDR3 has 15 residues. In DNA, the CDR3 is TGCGCCAGCAGCTTGGACGGACAGACGGGATATGGCTACACCTTC. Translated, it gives CASSLDGQTGYGYTF.

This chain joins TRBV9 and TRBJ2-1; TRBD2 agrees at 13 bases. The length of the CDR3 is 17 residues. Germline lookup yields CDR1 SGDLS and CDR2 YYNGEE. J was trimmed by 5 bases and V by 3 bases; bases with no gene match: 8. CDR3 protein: CASSATQGLAGDNEQFF. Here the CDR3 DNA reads TGTGCCAGCAGCGCCACACAAGGACTAGCGGGGGACAATGAGCAGTTCTTC.

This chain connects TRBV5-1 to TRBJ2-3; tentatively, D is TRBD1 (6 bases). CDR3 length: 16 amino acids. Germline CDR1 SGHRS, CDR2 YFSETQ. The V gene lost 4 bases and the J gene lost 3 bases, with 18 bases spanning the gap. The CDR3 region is CASSPQGQGRTDTQYF. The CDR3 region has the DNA TGCGCCAGCAGCCCCCAAGGGCAGGGGCGGACAGATACGCAGTATTTT.

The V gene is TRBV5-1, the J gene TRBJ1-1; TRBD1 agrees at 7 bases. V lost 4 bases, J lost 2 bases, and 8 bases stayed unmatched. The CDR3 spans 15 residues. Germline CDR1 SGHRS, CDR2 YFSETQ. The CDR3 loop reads CASSISGQDNTEAFF. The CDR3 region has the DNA TGCGCCAGCAGCATATCAGGACAGGATAACACTGAAGCTTTCTTT. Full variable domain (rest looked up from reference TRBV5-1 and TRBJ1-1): KAGVTQTPRYLIKTRGQQVTLSCSPISGHRSVSWYQQTPGQGLQFLFEYFSETQRNKGNFPGRFSGRQFSNSRSEMNVSTLELGDSALYLCASSISGQDNTEAFFGQGTRLTVV.

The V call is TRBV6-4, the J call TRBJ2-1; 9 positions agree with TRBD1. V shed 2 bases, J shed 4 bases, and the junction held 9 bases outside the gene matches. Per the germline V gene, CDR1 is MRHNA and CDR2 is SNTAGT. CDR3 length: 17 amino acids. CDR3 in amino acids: CASSDRNRTGVYNEQFF. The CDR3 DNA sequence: TGTGCCAGCAGTGACCGAAACAGGACAGGGGTATACAATGAGCAGTTCTTC.

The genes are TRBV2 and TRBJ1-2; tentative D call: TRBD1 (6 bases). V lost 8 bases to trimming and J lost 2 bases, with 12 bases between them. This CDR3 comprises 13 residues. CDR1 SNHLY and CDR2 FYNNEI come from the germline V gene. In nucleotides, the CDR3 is TGTGCCAGCGGGGGACATCTAAACTATGGCTACACCTTC. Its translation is CASGGHLNYGYTF.

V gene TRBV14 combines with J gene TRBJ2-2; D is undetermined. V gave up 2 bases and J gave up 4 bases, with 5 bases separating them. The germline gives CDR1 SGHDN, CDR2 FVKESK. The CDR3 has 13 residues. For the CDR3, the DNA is TGTGCCAGCAGCCAAACGGTCACCGGGGAGCTGTTTTTT. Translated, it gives CASSQTVTGELFF.

This chain's CDR3 is CASSLGAGSGSTDTQYF. The DNA for the CDR3 is TGTGCCAGCAGCTTAGGAGCAGGGAGTGGCAGCACAGATACGCAGTATTTT. V and J are TRBV7-6 and TRBJ2-3; the D gene could be TRBD1 or TRBD2 (5 bases each). The germline V gene has CDR1 SGHVS and CDR2 FNYEAQ. The germline V and J ends were trimmed by 1 base and 0 bases, with 14 bases remaining between them. The CDR3 totals 17 residues.